This TCR beta chain was sequenced in a study of T cell responses to AZD1222 COVID-19 vaccine. With respect to this clone: Its antigen is not known.

This CDR3 contains 14 residues. Trimming pared 2 bases from V and 9 bases from J, leaving 14 bases between. CDR1 and CDR2 from the germline V gene are SGHAT and FQNNGV. Study observations and caveats: The CD4 TCRs associated with vaccination extended across spike and predominated at 160-218 and 743-854. Spike-specific TCR breadth rose after two AZD1222 doses, and depth rose as well. Donors were largely white British and mainly female; clonal diversity was possibly underestimated.

Profiled with immunoSEQ multiplex PCR; TCRdb holds only in-frame clones, not every one. The data contain 130,000 or so clones, 90% to 95% of them singletons. The sequences come from peripheral blood, collected on day 0 of AZD1222 vaccination. This sequence originates from an adult in good health. The J gene is TRBJ2-1, the V gene TRBV11-2; D not certain. Here the CDR3 reads CASSLNLEFGEQFF. The CDR3, as DNA: TGTGCCAGCAGCTTAAACTTAGAATTTGGTGAGCAGTTCTTC.